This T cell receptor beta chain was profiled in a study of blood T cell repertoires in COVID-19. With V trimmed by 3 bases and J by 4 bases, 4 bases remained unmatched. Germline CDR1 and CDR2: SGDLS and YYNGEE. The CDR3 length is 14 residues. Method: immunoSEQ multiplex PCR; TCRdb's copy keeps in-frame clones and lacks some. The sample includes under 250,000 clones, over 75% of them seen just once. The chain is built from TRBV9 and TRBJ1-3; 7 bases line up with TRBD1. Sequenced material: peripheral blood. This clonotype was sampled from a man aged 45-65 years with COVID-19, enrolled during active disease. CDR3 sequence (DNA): TGTGCCAGCAGCGGACAGGGTTTGGGAAACACCATATATTTT. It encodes CASSGQGLGNTIYF.